Shown below are 32 T cell receptor beta chains from a single sample sequenced in a study of T cell responses to AZD1222 COVID-19 vaccine. TCRdb's table, derived via immunoSEQ multiplex PCR, lists solely in-frame clones and lacks some. The sample lists 120,000 to 150,000 clones, more than 85% occurring once. Sequences were derived from peripheral blood, sampled on day 0 of AZD1222 vaccination. Source of these receptors: an adult in good health.

The rearrangement uses TRBV5-5 and TRBJ2-3, with D perhaps TRBD2 (6 bases). Germline CDR1 reads SGHKS; CDR2 reads YYEKEE (reference sequence). Trimming removed 10 bases from V and 1 base from J, with 10 bases in between. This CDR3 has 12 residues. As DNA, the CDR3 is TGTGCCGCGGGGCAGGGCACAGATACGCAGTATTTT. Protein sequence: CAAGQGTDTQYF.

The genes are TRBV7-9 and TRBJ2-1; 13 nucleotides match TRBD2. V dropped 4 bases and J dropped 0; count of bases not matched to a gene: 6. The germline V gene encodes CDR1 SEHNR and CDR2 FQNEAQ (reference sequence). CDR3 size: 18 residues. CDR3 DNA: TGTGCCAGCAGCTGGCCCCGGACTAGCGGGGGCTCCTACAATGAGCAGTTCTTC. The encoded protein is CASSWPRTSGGSYNEQFF.

This clone was seen a single time. The genes are TRBV4-1 and TRBJ1-2, with 8 bases that match TRBD1. CDR3 length equals 13 residues. CDR1 MGHRA and CDR2 YSYEKL come from the germline V gene. The V gene end was trimmed by 4 bases and the J gene end by 8 bases; junction bases not matched to a gene: 6. CDR3 bases: TGCGCCAGCAGCCGGTCGGACAGGGAGGGCTACACCTTC. Its protein product is CASSRSDREGYTF.

This chain uses TRBV7-8 with TRBJ1-1, with D tentatively TRBD1 (5 bases). This CDR3 region has 14 residues. Looked up from germline, CDR1 is SGHVS and CDR2 is FQNEAQ. Trimming stripped 3 bases from V and 5 bases from J, with 13 bases between. The CDR3 DNA sequence: TGTGCCAGCAGCTTGGGACGGCGAAGGACTGAAGCTTTCTTT. Its translation is CASSLGRRRTEAFF.

This clone was recorded only once. J is TRBJ1-4 and V is TRBV5-1; the match to TRBD1 covers 9 bases. Germline lookup yields CDR1 SGHRS and CDR2 YFSETQ. V gave up 4 bases and J gave up 5 bases; unmatched junction bases: 6. There are 15 residues in the CDR3. The CDR3 spells CASSVRQGGNEKLFF. The CDR3 region has the DNA TGCGCCAGCAGCGTTCGACAGGGGGGGAATGAAAAACTGTTTTTT.

The J gene is TRBJ1-4, the V gene TRBV3-1 (or the pseudogene TRBV3-2); D remains ambiguous. The CDR3 sequence is 16 residues long. Germline-derived CDR1 and CDR2 are LGHDT and YNNKEL (reference sequence). Trimming cost V 2 bases and J 4 bases, with 14 bases left between them. The CDR3 DNA reads TGTGCCAGCAGCCAATTAGGGAGGTCTTATAATGAAAAACTGTTTTTT. Its translation is CASSQLGRSYNEKLFF.

The rearrangement joins TRBV14 to TRBJ1-5; D perhaps matches TRBD1 (6 bases). Trimming removed 0 bases from V and 1 base from J, with 22 bases in between. This CDR3 is built from 20 residues. Per the germline V gene, CDR1 is SGHDN and CDR2 is FVKESK. The CDR3: CASSQDNPVGQGLSNQPQHF. The CDR3 DNA sequence: TGTGCCAGCAGCCAAGATAACCCCGTGGGGCAGGGGTTAAGCAATCAGCCCCAGCATTTT.

The V call is TRBV5-4, the J call TRBJ1-2; no definite D call. CDR1 and CDR2 (germline): SGHNT, YYREEE (reference sequence). The CDR3 extends over 12 amino acids. The V end was cut by 0 bases, the J end by 8 bases, with 8 bases between. The CDR3 region has the DNA TGTGCCAGCAGCTTGGAGGCTGGAGGCTACACCTTC. It is translated as CASSLEAGGYTF.

This chain links TRBV5-4 with TRBJ2-3, with 10 bases aligning to TRBD1. J was trimmed by 4 bases and V by 3 bases; bases with no gene match: 8. In germline, CDR1 is SGHNT, CDR2 YYREEE (reference sequence). CDR3 length equals 16 residues. CDR3 DNA: TGTGCCAGCAGCTATCCGGGACAGGGGAGTGCAGATACGCAGTATTTT. Its protein is CASSYPGQGSADTQYF.

This sequence joins TRBV27 and TRBJ2-5; TRBD2 agrees at 13 bases. With V trimmed by 4 bases and J by 6 bases, 8 bases remained unmatched. The length of the CDR3 is 16 residues. CDR1 and CDR2 from the germline V gene are MNHEY and SMNVEV (reference sequence). CDR3 in DNA: TGTGCCAGCAGTTCCGATCGGACTAGCGGGAGAAAGACCCAGTACTTC. This gives the protein CASSSDRTSGRKTQYF.

The V and J genes are TRBV10-2 and TRBJ2-4, with D hard to call. Germline CDR1 reads WSHSY; CDR2 reads SAAADI. Trimming stripped 10 bases from V and 7 bases from J, with 14 bases between. The CDR3 contains 12 residues. CDR3 residues: CATLPPGNIQYF. CDR3 DNA sequence: TGCGCCACCCTCCCCCCTGGCAACATTCAGTACTTC.

The gene calls are TRBV19 and TRBJ2-7; the D is unclear. Trimming pared 5 bases from V and 5 bases from J, leaving 13 bases between. The CDR3 contains 13 residues. Germline values: CDR1 LNHDA, CDR2 SQIVND (reference sequence). CDR3 nucleotides: TGTGCCAGTAGTCCCCGGACGAGGAACGAGCAGTACTTC. It yields the protein CASSPRTRNEQYF.

There are many counts of this clone. This chain connects TRBV6-2 or TRBV6-3 to TRBJ1-5; no reliable D call. Germline CDR1 and CDR2: MNHEY and SVGEGT. The V end lost 0 bases, the J end lost 3 bases, and 3 bases lay between the germline ends. The length of the CDR3 is 13 residues. The CDR3: CASSYSDNQPQHF. CDR3 DNA: TGTGCCAGCAGTTACTCGGACAATCAGCCCCAGCATTTT.

This chain uses TRBV27 with TRBJ2-3; 11 bases match TRBD2. The CDR3 runs to 16 residues. Germline V gene lookup returns CDR1 MNHEY and CDR2 SMNVEV (reference sequence). Losses at the gene ends were 4 bases for V and 2 bases for J; bases not matched to a gene: 5. The DNA for the CDR3 is TGTGCCAGCAGTTATAGCGGGAGGGCCTTCACAGATACGCAGTATTTT. Translated, it gives CASSYSGRAFTDTQYF.

The chain employs TRBV5-4 and TRBJ2-1; D possibly matches TRBD1 or TRBD2 (5 bases each). Trimming removed 4 bases at V and 10 bases at J, with 9 bases between. The germline V gene has CDR1 SGHNT and CDR2 YYREEE (reference sequence). CDR3 length equals 11 residues. CDR3 amino acids: CASSRDREQFF. The CDR3 DNA is TGTGCCAGCAGCAGGGACCGCGAGCAGTTCTTC.

The chain has TRBV9 and TRBJ1-4, with D unclear. In germline, CDR1 is SGDLS, CDR2 YYNGEE. V lost 4 bases to trimming and J lost 6 bases, with 16 bases between them. This CDR3 comprises 15 residues. Here the CDR3 reads CASSPQWTGDEKLFF. CDR3 bases: TGTGCCAGCAGCCCCCAGTGGACCGGCGATGAAAAACTGTTTTTT.

The chain couples TRBV4-2 to TRBJ2-7, with TRBD2 matching over 9 bases. V dropped 0 bases and J dropped 2; count of bases not matched to a gene: 5. The CDR3 runs 16 residues. From germline, CDR1 is LGHNA and CDR2 YNFKEQ. The CDR3 here is CASSQDASGDTYEQYF. Here the CDR3 DNA reads TGTGCCAGCAGCCAAGACGCTAGCGGGGACACCTACGAGCAGTACTTC.

V usage is TRBV3-1 (or the pseudogene TRBV3-2) and J usage is TRBJ2-7, with 8 bases fitting TRBD2. CDR1 is LGHDT, CDR2 YNNKEL, per germline (reference sequence). V was pared by 4 bases and J by 2 bases, with 7 bases of the junction left unmatched. The CDR3 runs 15 residues. The CDR3 nucleotides are TGTGCCAGCAGCCCCCCCTCAGCGGGAGCCTACGAGCAGTACTTC. It specifies CASSPPSAGAYEQYF.

The rearrangement uses TRBV5-8 and TRBJ2-7; D gene ambiguous. Between the trimmed V and J ends, which lost 4 bases and 1 base, there was a span of 12 bases. Looked up from germline, CDR1 is SGHTS and CDR2 is YDEGEE. This CDR3 has 14 residues. The CDR3 DNA sequence: TGTGCCAGCAGCAGTTACACTGCATCCTACGAGCAGTACTTC. Its translation: CASSSYTASYEQYF.

This clone was seen a few times. The chain is built from TRBV15 and TRBJ1-1, with D perhaps TRBD1 (5 bases). This CDR3 has 12 amino acids. V lost 8 bases and J 1 base, leaving 8 bases between the germline ends. From germline, CDR1 is LNHNV and CDR2 YYDKDF (reference sequence). This chain's CDR3 is CATRGGNTEAFF. CDR3 DNA sequence: TGTGCCACCCGGGGGGGGAACACTGAAGCTTTCTTT.

This clone occurred once. This chain links TRBV5-1 with TRBJ2-7; the match to TRBD1 covers 9 bases. From germline, CDR1 is SGHRS and CDR2 YFSETQ. This CDR3 has 13 residues. V gave up 5 bases and J gave up 6 bases; unmatched junction bases: 6. CDR3 protein: CASSRDRAVEQYF. The CDR3, as DNA: TGCGCCAGCAGTAGGGACAGGGCTGTCGAGCAGTACTTC.

The CDR3 here is CASSPGPSFYGYTF. As DNA, the CDR3 is TGTGCCAGCAGTCCGGGACCCTCTTTTTATGGCTACACCTTC. This sequence joins TRBV5-8 and TRBJ1-2; D might be TRBD1 (5 bases). The CDR3 contains 14 residues. V was trimmed by 5 bases and J by 5 bases, leaving 16 bases between them. Germline CDR1 is SGHTS and CDR2 is YDEGEE.

The chain is built from TRBV7-6 and TRBJ2-7; 8 bases line up with TRBD1. The CDR3 loop spans 15 amino acids. J was trimmed by 2 bases and V by 5 bases; bases with no gene match: 8. Germline V gene sequence: CDR1 SGHVS, CDR2 FNYEAQ. As DNA, the CDR3 is TGTGCCAGCAGCCTAGGACAGGGCTCAGCCTACGAGCAGTACTTC. Encoded protein: CASSLGQGSAYEQYF.

The chain recombines TRBV12-5 with TRBJ1-2; TRBD1 aligns across 8 bases. The CDR3 spans 17 residues. The ends lost 3 bases at V and 4 bases at J; junction bases unmatched: 13. Germline V gene sequence: CDR1 LGHNT, CDR2 FRNRAP. DNA of the CDR3: TGTGCTAGTGGTTTAGTTATTTCGGGACAGGCGACCTATGGCTACACCTTC. It is translated as CASGLVISGQATYGYTF.

The chain joins TRBV27 to TRBJ1-5; D unresolved. Trimming stripped 5 bases from V and 3 bases from J, with 14 bases between. The CDR3 length is 15 residues. Germline CDR1 MNHEY, CDR2 SMNVEV (reference sequence). The CDR3 protein is CASSQVKGLNQPQHF. CDR3 sequence (DNA): TGTGCCAGCAGTCAAGTCAAGGGTCTCAATCAGCCCCAGCATTTT.

This chain connects TRBV6-5 to TRBJ1-1, with TRBD1 as a possible D gene (6 bases). Trimming left V 6 bases short and J 5 bases short, with 19 bases between. The CDR3 contains 15 residues. Germline CDR1 MNHEY, CDR2 SVGAGI. The CDR3 reads CASSSRGPIVTEAFF. CDR3 coding DNA: TGTGCCAGCAGCAGCAGGGGACCAATAGTTACTGAAGCTTTCTTT.

The V call is TRBV5-5, the J call TRBJ1-2; D ambiguous. Looked up from germline, CDR1 is SGHKS and CDR2 is YYEKEE (reference sequence). This CDR3 spans 14 amino acids. V was clipped by 2 bases and J by 4 bases, with 12 bases between them. CDR3 sequence reads: CASSFPSSGYGYTF. The CDR3 DNA reads as TGTGCCAGCAGCTTCCCATCATCGGGCTATGGCTACACCTTC.

This clone was detected only once. Here the CDR3 DNA reads TGCAGTGTTCGGACTAGCGGCGAGCAGTTCTTC. This encodes CSVRTSGEQFF. The chain employs TRBV20-1 and TRBJ2-1, with 10 bases fitting TRBD2. The CDR3 runs to 11 residues. V dropped 7 bases and J dropped 10; count of bases not matched to a gene: 4. CDR1 is DFQATT, CDR2 SNEGSKA, per germline (reference sequence).

This clone was observed a few times. The chain combines TRBV6-1 with TRBJ2-7, with D uncertain. The CDR3 sequence is 13 residues long. Deletions cut 0 bases from V and 2 bases from J, with 5 bases between. CDR1 is MNHNS, CDR2 SASEGT, per germline. As DNA, the CDR3 is TGTGCCAGCAGTGAAGCAGTCACCTACGAGCAGTACTTC. This translates into CASSEAVTYEQYF.

The V call is TRBV5-4, the J call TRBJ2-7; D gene uncertain. The germline CDR1 and CDR2 sequences are SGHNT and YYREEE (reference sequence). The CDR3 is 15 amino acids. Between the trimmed V and J ends, which lost 5 bases and 0 bases, there was a span of 15 bases. CDR3 DNA: TGTGCCAGCAGTCTGGGCGGCGCTTTCTCCTACGAGCAGTACTTC. Residues: CASSLGGAFSYEQYF. Full variable domain (rest looked up from reference TRBV5-4 and TRBJ2-7): ETGVTQSPTHLIKTRGQQVTLRCSSQSGHNTVSWYQQALGQGPQFIFQYYREEENGRGNFPPRFSGLQFPNYSSELNVNALELDDSALYLCASSLGGAFSYEQYFGPGTRLTVT.

This clone was picked up one time. The chain couples TRBV30 to TRBJ1-5, with D possibly being TRBD1 (6 bases). V was cut by 7 bases and J by 0 bases, with 19 bases left in between. The CDR3 runs to 16 residues. The V gene's germline CDR1 is GTSNPN and CDR2 SVGIG (reference sequence). The CDR3, as DNA: TGTGCCTTCCCTCGGGACATTTATTATAGCAATCAGCCCCAGCATTTT. Translation: CAFPRDIYYSNQPQHF.

The rearrangement joins TRBV20-1 to TRBJ1-2; possibly TRBD1 for D (5 bases). CDR3 size: 11 residues. Germline CDR1 reads DFQATT; CDR2 reads SNEGSKA (reference sequence). Trimming took off 2 bases at V and 6 bases at J, with 7 bases between the two ends. DNA for the CDR3: TGCAGTGCTAGACAGGGTGATGGCTACACCTTC. This sequence encodes CSARQGDGYTF.